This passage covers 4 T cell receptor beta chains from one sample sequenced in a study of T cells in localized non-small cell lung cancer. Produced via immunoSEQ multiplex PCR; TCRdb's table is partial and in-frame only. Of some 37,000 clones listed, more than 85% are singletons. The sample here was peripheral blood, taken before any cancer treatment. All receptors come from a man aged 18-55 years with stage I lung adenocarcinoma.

Here the CDR3 DNA reads TGTGCCAGTAGTAACCAACAGGGGAGGAACAATCAGCCCCAGCATTTT. Translated: CASSNQQGRNNQPQHF. The J gene is TRBJ1-5, the V gene TRBV19, with 7 bases identical to TRBD1. Germline V gene data show CDR1 as LNHDA and CDR2 as SQIVND (reference sequence). Trimming at V came to 4 bases and at J to 3 bases, leaving 9 bases not matched to a gene. The CDR3 covers 16 residues. The full variable domain, its missing parts supplied by reference TRBV19 and TRBJ1-5, is DGGITQSPKYLFRKEGQNVTLSCEQNLNHDAMYWYRQDPGQGLRLIYYSQIVNDFQKGDIAEGYSVSREKKESFPLTVTSAQKNPTAFYLCASSNQQGRNNQPQHFGDGTRLSIL.

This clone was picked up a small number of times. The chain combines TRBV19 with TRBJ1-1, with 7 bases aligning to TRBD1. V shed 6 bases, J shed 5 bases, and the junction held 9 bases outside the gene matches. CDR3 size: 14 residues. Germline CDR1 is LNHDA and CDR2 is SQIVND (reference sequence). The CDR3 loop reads CASSPTGLSTEAFF. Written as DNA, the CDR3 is TGTGCCAGTAGCCCGACAGGGCTGAGTACTGAAGCTTTCTTT.

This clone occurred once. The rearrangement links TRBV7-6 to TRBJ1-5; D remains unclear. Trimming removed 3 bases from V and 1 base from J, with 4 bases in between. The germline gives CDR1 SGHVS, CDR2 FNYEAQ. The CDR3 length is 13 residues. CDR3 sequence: CASSFQSNQPQHF. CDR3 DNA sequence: TGTGCCAGCAGCTTCCAGAGCAATCAGCCCCAGCATTTT.

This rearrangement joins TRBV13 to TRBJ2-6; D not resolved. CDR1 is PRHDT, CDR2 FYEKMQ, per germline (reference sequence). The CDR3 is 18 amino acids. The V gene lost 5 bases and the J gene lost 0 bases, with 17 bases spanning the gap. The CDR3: CASSEIGGSLSGANVLTF. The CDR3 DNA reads TGTGCCAGCAGCGAAATCGGTGGCAGCCTCTCTGGGGCCAACGTCCTGACTTTC.